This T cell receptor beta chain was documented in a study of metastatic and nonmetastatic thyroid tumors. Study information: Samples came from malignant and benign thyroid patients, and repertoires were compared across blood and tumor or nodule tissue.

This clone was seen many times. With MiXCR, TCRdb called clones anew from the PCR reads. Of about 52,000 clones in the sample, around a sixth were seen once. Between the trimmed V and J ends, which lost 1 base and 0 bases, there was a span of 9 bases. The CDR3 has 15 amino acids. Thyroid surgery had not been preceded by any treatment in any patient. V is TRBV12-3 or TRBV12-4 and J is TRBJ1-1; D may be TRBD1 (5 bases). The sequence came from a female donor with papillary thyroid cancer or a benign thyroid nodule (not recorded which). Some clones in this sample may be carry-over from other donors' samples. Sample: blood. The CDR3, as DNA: TGTGCCAGCAGTTTAGTTCAGGGCATGAACACTGAAGCTTTCTTT. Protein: CASSLVQGMNTEAFF.